The clone carrying this T cell receptor beta chain showed up just a few times. Every isolated RNA sample was fully reverse transcribed, so sequencing captured expressed TCRB transcripts. Measured with immunoSEQ multiplex PCR; TCRdb has only the in-frame clones, and not every one. Of around 190,000 clones in the sample, about an eighth were seen once. Trimming stripped 4 bases from V and 5 bases from J, with 12 bases between. The CDR3 length is 14 residues. Germline CDR1 KGHSH, CDR2 LQKENI. These data belong to a study of beta chain features in type 1 diabetes. About the study: There were 90 million to 110 million sorted cells examined across all samples.

The specimen sequenced was central memory CD4+ T cells from blood. The chain joins TRBV18 to TRBJ1-5, with D possibly being TRBD1 (6 bases). The TCR originated in a woman aged 18-35 years in good health. The CDR3 sequence: CASSQGTGHQPQHF. Written as DNA, the CDR3 is TGTGCCAGCTCACAAGGAACAGGGCATCAGCCCCAGCATTTT.